These T cell receptor beta chains were read from a single sample in a study of T cells expressing NK-cell markers. TCRdb reprocessed the 5' RACE reads and keeps a single row for each CDR3 protein, giving no DNA. The listing contains roughly 390,000 distinct CDR3 sequences. Sequencing was done on a sample of blood T cells: a sorted CD56 or NKG2C T cell subset, CD4+ or CD8+ T cells, or bulk PBMC T cells (not recorded which). The receptors were sampled from a man between 18 and 69 years old in good health. Each CDR3 is given with its conserved first and last residue.

j_gene: TRBJ1-1; v_gene: TRBV6-1; len: 13; CDR3aa: CASSQGLATEAFF
j_gene: TRBJ2-7; v_gene: TRBV2; len: 15; CDR3aa: CASSAGTVSSYEQYF
j_gene: TRBJ2-3; v_gene: TRBV13; len: 16; CDR3aa: CASSLGHASGTDTQYF
j_gene: TRBJ2-7; v_gene: TRBV13; len: 16; CDR3aa: CASSLEQGNPSYEQYF
j_gene: TRBJ2-3; v_gene: TRBV28; len: 14; CDR3aa: CASRGGGGTDTQYF
j_gene: TRBJ2-5; v_gene: TRBV20-1; len: 13; CDR3aa: CSARGTFRETQYF
j_gene: TRBJ2-1; v_gene: TRBV3-1; len: 14; CDR3aa: CASSGTSGGPRAVF
j_gene: TRBJ2-5; v_gene: TRBV3-1; len: 15; CDR3aa: CASSEGPVGLETQYF
j_gene: TRBJ2-2; v_gene: TRBV5-5; len: 15; CDR3aa: CASSLVAGHTGELFF
j_gene: TRBJ2-3; v_gene: TRBV5-1; len: 13; CDR3aa: CASSLNRESAQYF
j_gene: TRBJ1-6; v_gene: TRBV7-2; len: 16; CDR3aa: CASSLGGTAYNSPLHF
j_gene: TRBJ1-2; v_gene: TRBV12-3/TRBV12-4; len: 15; CDR3aa: CASSLASGGGDGYTF
j_gene: TRBJ2-5; v_gene: TRBV12-3/TRBV12-4; len: 17; CDR3aa: CASSLSGLAGVGETQYF
j_gene: TRBJ2-7; v_gene: TRBV4-1; len: 13; CDR3aa: CASSVQERYEQYF
j_gene: TRBJ2-3; v_gene: TRBV27; len: 14; CDR3aa: CASSLVLGTDTQYF
j_gene: TRBJ2-5; v_gene: TRBV4-1; len: 15; CDR3aa: CASSPWTDLQETQYF
j_gene: TRBJ2-5; v_gene: TRBV7-7; len: 15; CDR3aa: CASSLQALGQETQYF
j_gene: TRBJ2-2; v_gene: TRBV18; len: 18; CDR3aa: CASSPPLAGATNTGELFF
j_gene: TRBJ1-4; v_gene: TRBV12-3/TRBV12-4; len: 13; CDR3aa: CASSLGGREKLFF
j_gene: TRBJ2-1; v_gene: TRBV5-1; len: 13; CDR3aa: CASSWGQNAEQFF
j_gene: TRBJ2-2; v_gene: TRBV28; len: 14; CDR3aa: CASRISGSTGELFF
j_gene: TRBJ1-5; v_gene: TRBV28; len: 15; CDR3aa: CASRLGQGWVQPQHF
j_gene: TRBJ2-7; v_gene: TRBV2; len: 15; CDR3aa: CASISSGTRGSEQYF
j_gene: TRBJ2-7; v_gene: TRBV7-9; len: 14; CDR3aa: CASSPGQGDYEQYF
j_gene: TRBJ2-7; v_gene: TRBV3-1; len: 16; CDR3aa: CASSQDLASGGDEQYF
j_gene: TRBJ1-4; v_gene: TRBV15; len: 18; CDR3aa: CATSREGRGGPSGEKLFF
j_gene: TRBJ2-5; v_gene: TRBV15; len: 16; CDR3aa: CATSRGLFTHQETQYF
j_gene: TRBJ2-1; v_gene: TRBV5-1; len: 15; CDR3aa: CASSRQGQDVGEQFF
j_gene: TRBJ1-1; v_gene: TRBV18; len: 16; CDR3aa: CASSRDGTGSPTEAFF
j_gene: TRBJ2-1; v_gene: TRBV12-3/TRBV12-4; len: 15; CDR3aa: CASSLQLAGYNEQFF
j_gene: TRBJ2-2; v_gene: TRBV6-1; len: 19; CDR3aa: CASSERGRGPVAFTGELFF
j_gene: TRBJ2-7; v_gene: TRBV6-1; len: 14; CDR3aa: CASSGVAGEYEQYF
j_gene: TRBJ1-3; v_gene: TRBV12-3/TRBV12-4; len: 14; CDR3aa: CASSLGGVGNTIYF
j_gene: TRBJ1-1; v_gene: TRBV6-2/TRBV6-3; len: 13; CDR3aa: CASTTGRVTEAFF
j_gene: TRBJ2-7; v_gene: TRBV14; len: 16; CDR3aa: CASSKAGTGGSYEQYF
j_gene: TRBJ2-4; v_gene: TRBV7-9; len: 14; CDR3aa: CASSLTDAKNIQYF
j_gene: TRBJ2-6; v_gene: TRBV14; len: 20; CDR3aa: CASSRLSGGPMSSGANVLTF
j_gene: TRBJ2-3; v_gene: TRBV5-6; len: 12; CDR3aa: CASSPPRGRQYF
j_gene: TRBJ1-5; v_gene: TRBV5-1; len: 14; CDR3aa: CASSLAAGNQPQHF
j_gene: TRBJ2-7; v_gene: TRBV27; len: 14; CDR3aa: CASSSGQGVHEQYF
j_gene: TRBJ2-1; v_gene: TRBV4-1; len: 12; CDR3aa: CASSTGRNEQFF
j_gene: TRBJ1-6; v_gene: TRBV19; len: 13; CDR3aa: CAEWSGVNSPLHF
j_gene: TRBJ2-5; v_gene: TRBV6-5; len: 16; CDR3aa: CASSYTDSRLGETQYF
j_gene: TRBJ2-7; v_gene: TRBV10-3; len: 14; CDR3aa: CAIRVADLGDEQYF
j_gene: TRBJ2-4; v_gene: TRBV7-9; len: 16; CDR3aa: CASSSDRALAKNIQYF
j_gene: TRBJ1-4; v_gene: TRBV18; len: 12; CDR3aa: CASSPLGEKLFF